This is a list of T cell receptor beta chains from one sample in a study of T cells after yellow fever vaccination. TCRdb re-called the 5' RACE reads with MiXCR, one entry per CDR3 protein. The sample includes 150,000 to 200,000 distinct CDR3 sequences, approximately 11% of them seen just once. The sequenced sample was CD8+ T cells sorted from PBMCs, obtained 15 days after the yellow fever booster vaccination. The receptors were sampled from a man between 18 and 29 years old who received the YFV17D yellow fever vaccine. Both conserved end residues are part of each CDR3. A D gene is named only where the DNA matches it firmly. Clone sizes are given selectively: once, few, many, or a class where the clone is expanded.

d_gene,abundance,j_gene,v_gene,CDR3aa,CDR3nt
TRBD1,many,TRBJ1-1,TRBV27,CASTLTGGNTEAFF,TGTGCCAGCACTCTGACAGGGGGAAACACTGAAGCTTTCTTT
TRBD2,few,TRBJ2-1,TRBV7-6,CASSNLLAASHNEQFF,TGTGCCAGCAGCAACCTACTAGCGGCGTCCCACAATGAGCAGTTCTTC
NA,few,TRBJ2-5,TRBV4-1,CASSQDRWGAGETQYF,TGCGCCAGCAGCCAAGATAGATGGGGGGCCGGGGAGACCCAGTACTTC
NA,few,TRBJ1-1,TRBV12-3/TRBV12-4,CASREGGTREAFF,TGTGCCAGCAGGGAAGGGGGGACCCGCGAAGCTTTCTTT
TRBD2,NA,TRBJ2-7,TRBV6-2/TRBV6-3,CASNRRGELFNEQYF,TGTGCCAGCAACCGCCGGGGGGAATTGTTCAACGAGCAGTACTTC
NA,few,TRBJ2-7,TRBV6-2/TRBV6-3,CASSPRPYEQYF,TGTGCCAGCAGTCCCCGCCCCTACGAGCAGTACTTC
NA,NA,TRBJ2-1,TRBV6-2/TRBV6-3,CASSPGSLNEQFF,TGTGCCAGCAGTCCGGGGAGCCTCAATGAGCAGTTCTTC
TRBD2,NA,TRBJ2-2,TRBV4-3,CASSQDELAVSFAGELFF,TGCGCCAGCAGCCAAGATGAACTAGCGGTGTCGTTTGCCGGGGAGCTGTTTTTT
TRBD1,few,TRBJ1-1,TRBV7-9,CASREFTGESTEAFF,TGTGCCAGCAGAGAGTTTACAGGGGAGAGCACTGAAGCTTTCTTT
NA,few,TRBJ2-3,TRBV27,CASSLSGSTDTQYF,TGTGCCAGCAGTTTGTCCGGCTCCACAGATACGCAGTATTTT
NA,NA,TRBJ2-1,TRBV20-1,CSARGRSTYNEQFF,TGCAGTGCTAGAGGTCGCTCGACCTACAATGAGCAGTTCTTC
NA,NA,TRBJ2-1,TRBV7-9,CASSLGVNEQFF,TGTGCCAGCAGCTTAGGGGTGAATGAGCAGTTCTTC
NA,few,TRBJ1-1,TRBV6-5,CASSPWEGTEAFF,TGTGCCAGCAGCCCCTGGGAGGGCACTGAAGCTTTCTTT
TRBD1,NA,TRBJ1-5,TRBV7-8,CASSFRDRLQNQPQHF,TGTGCCAGCAGCTTCCGGGACAGGTTACAAAATCAGCCCCAGCATTTT
NA,NA,TRBJ1-6,TRBV25-1,CASSEVVVDSPLHF,TGTGCCAGCAGTGAGGTGGTAGTTGATTCACCCCTCCACTTT
NA,few,TRBJ2-2,TRBV6-1,CASSEVLQRSTGELFF,TGTGCCAGCAGTGAGGTGCTACAGAGATCCACCGGGGAGCTGTTTTTT
TRBD2,few,TRBJ2-5,TRBV7-9,CASSLIAGGLETQYF,TGTGCCAGCAGCTTAATAGCGGGGGGGCTGGAGACCCAGTACTTC
NA,many,TRBJ2-2,TRBV27,CASSFNGELFF,TGTGCCAGCAGTTTTAACGGGGAGCTGTTTTTT
NA,NA,TRBJ2-1,TRBV9,CASSDYYNEQFF,TGTGCCAGCAGCGACTACTACAATGAGCAGTTCTTC
TRBD2,few,TRBJ2-1,TRBV7-9,CASSLTSGGPPGDEQFF,TGTGCCAGCAGCTTAACAAGCGGGGGACCCCCAGGGGATGAGCAGTTCTTC
TRBD1,NA,TRBJ2-5,TRBV3-1,CASSQDLTGAETQYF,TGTGCCAGCAGCCAAGATCTTACAGGGGCAGAGACCCAGTACTTC
NA,NA,TRBJ2-5,TRBV29-1,CSVEVPGPKTQYF,TGCAGCGTTGAAGTGCCGGGGCCCAAGACCCAGTACTTC
NA,few,TRBJ2-7,TRBV10-3,CAIRMETYEQYF,TGTGCCATCCGGATGGAAACCTACGAGCAGTACTTC
TRBD2,many,TRBJ2-5,TRBV29-1,CSVEVREAPGTQYF,TGCAGCGTTGAAGTCCGGGAGGCCCCTGGGACCCAGTACTTC
NA,NA,TRBJ1-1,TRBV5-1,CANLLVWGRGRPEAFF,TGCGCCAACTTACTAGTTTGGGGCAGGGGTAGACCTGAAGCTTTCTTT
NA,few,TRBJ2-1,TRBV29-1,CSERHTGTNYNEQFF,TGCAGCGAGCGCCATACAGGGACTAACTACAATGAGCAGTTCTTC
TRBD2,few,TRBJ2-7,TRBV4-1,CASSLRTSGGYEQYF,TGCGCCAGCAGCCTCAGGACTAGCGGGGGATACGAGCAGTACTTC
TRBD1,NA,TRBJ2-1,TRBV7-9,CASSLGQGKFF,TGTGCCAGCAGCTTGGGACAGGGGAAGTTCTTC
NA,NA,TRBJ2-5,TRBV20-1,CSARADSPSQETQYF,TGCAGTGCTAGGGCGGACTCCCCATCCCAGGAGACCCAGTACTTC
TRBD2,few,TRBJ2-1,TRBV2,CARRWGTSGGPKYNEQFF,TGTGCCAGACGGTGGGGCACGAGCGGGGGGCCGAAGTACAATGAGCAGTTCTTC
NA,NA,TRBJ2-3,TRBV7-9,CASSPPRGRAGDTQYF,TGTGCCAGCAGCCCTCCACGGGGGCGGGCGGGAGATACGCAGTATTTT
NA,many,TRBJ2-5,TRBV6-2/TRBV6-3,CASSPRQGADQETQYF,TGTGCCAGCAGTCCCCGGCAGGGTGCGGACCAAGAGACCCAGTACTTC
NA,many,TRBJ2-3,TRBV5-1,CASSTRGTSTDTQYF,TGCGCCAGCAGTACCAGAGGAACTAGCACAGATACGCAGTATTTT
TRBD1,many,TRBJ2-2,TRBV5-1,CASSARGQDTGELFF,TGCGCCAGCAGCGCCAGGGGGCAGGACACCGGGGAGCTGTTTTTT
NA,few,TRBJ2-3,TRBV4-2,CASSQVSDTQYF,TGTGCCAGCAGCCAAGTTTCAGATACGCAGTATTTT
NA,NA,TRBJ2-6,TRBV5-5,CASSVQADGETF,TGTGCCAGCAGCGTGCAAGCCGACGGGGAGACTTTC
TRBD2,few,TRBJ2-5,TRBV13,CASSLDLSGGAYETQYF,TGTGCCAGCAGCTTAGATCTTAGCGGGGGGGCCTATGAGACCCAGTACTTC
TRBD2,NA,TRBJ2-7,TRBV5-4,CASSYGGAEHEQYF,TGTGCCAGCAGTTACGGGGGGGCGGAGCACGAGCAGTACTTC
TRBD2,few,TRBJ2-1,TRBV28,CASSPAYFTGTSAYNEQFF,TGTGCCAGCAGTCCCGCATACTTTACCGGGACTAGCGCCTACAATGAGCAGTTCTTC
NA,few,TRBJ2-7,TRBV6-5,CASNLTPRGDEQYF,TGTGCCAGCAACTTGACCCCAAGGGGAGACGAGCAGTACTTC
TRBD1,NA,TRBJ2-1,TRBV29-1,CSVWTGGNEQFF,TGCAGCGTTTGGACAGGGGGAAATGAGCAGTTCTTC
TRBD2,few,TRBJ2-5,TRBV7-9,CASSLVIGGGAQETQYF,TGTGCCAGCAGCTTAGTAATTGGCGGGGGGGCCCAAGAGACCCAGTACTTC